The 30 T cell receptor beta chains listed next were all sequenced from one sample in a study of shared clonotypes between healthy human individuals. Only in-frame clones appear in the TCRdb table, and some are missing; sequencing was by immunoSEQ multiplex PCR. The sample lists some 2.4 million clones, 80% to 95% seen once, with roughly 0.39% in the top ten. The source material was naive CD4+ T cells from PBMCs. Subset specified: CD45RA+ positively selected. The receptors were gathered from a young man in good health. Some clones in this sample may be carry-over from other donors' samples.

The chain carries TRBV5-4 and TRBJ2-3; 7 bases are a match to TRBD2. Germline V gene lookup returns CDR1 SGHNT and CDR2 YYREEE (reference sequence). Trimming took 0 bases from V and 3 from J; bases not matched to a gene: 4. The CDR3 has 15 amino acids. In DNA form, the CDR3 reads TGTGCCAGCAGCTTGGATGGGGGAGGGACAGATACGCAGTATTTT. Translating it yields CASSLDGGGTDTQYF.

In its sample, this clone was seen a few times. Other DNA sequences in the sample encode the same CDR3. The rearrangement links TRBV28 to TRBJ1-2; D gene uncertain. Germline CDR1 and CDR2: MDHEN and SYDVKM. V lost 2 bases, J lost 4 bases, and 5 bases lay in between. CDR3 length: 12 residues. CDR3 in DNA: TGTGCCAGCAGTTTACGAGGCTATGGCTACACCTTC. Translation: CASSLRGYGYTF.

This clone was detected only a few times. Other nucleotide sequences in the sample specify the same CDR3. V and J are TRBV6-1 and TRBJ2-7, with D hard to call. CDR3 length: 12 amino acids. Trimming cost V 4 bases and J 0 bases, with 4 bases left between them. Looked up from germline, CDR1 is MNHNS and CDR2 is SASEGT. The CDR3 here is CASSGVSYEQYF. The CDR3 nucleotides read TGTGCCAGCAGTGGGGTCTCCTACGAGCAGTACTTC.

This chain connects TRBV28 to TRBJ2-7; D is tentatively TRBD1 or TRBD2 (6 bases each). Trimming took off 7 bases at V and 5 bases at J, with 15 bases between the two ends. Germline-derived CDR1 and CDR2 are MDHEN and SYDVKM. CDR3 size: 13 residues. As DNA, the CDR3 is TGTGCCAGCAATGGGGGGCTATATGACGAGCAGTACTTC. Translation: CASNGGLYDEQYF.

This chain uses TRBV2 with TRBJ2-5; D is undetermined. Per the germline V gene, CDR1 is SNHLY and CDR2 is FYNNEI. V was clipped by 7 bases and J by 1 base, with 10 bases between them. The CDR3 spans 13 residues. The CDR3 reads CASIVEVQETQYF. CDR3 sequence (DNA): TGTGCCAGCATTGTTGAGGTCCAAGAGACCCAGTACTTC.

This clone occurred once. V and J are TRBV30 and TRBJ2-5; TRBD2 is a possible D gene (5 bases). The CDR3 spans 13 residues. Trimming stripped 5 bases from V and 3 bases from J, with 13 bases between. CDR1 is GTSNPN and CDR2 is SVGIG in the germline V gene (reference sequence). CDR3 in DNA: TGTGCCTGGGGACTTGCTAGGGAAGAGACCCAGTACTTC. Translated: CAWGLAREETQYF.

The V call is TRBV5-4, the J call TRBJ2-5, with D possibly being TRBD2 (6 bases). There are 15 residues in the CDR3. Between the trimmed V and J ends, which lost 0 bases and 5 bases, there was a span of 14 bases. Germline V gene sequence: CDR1 SGHNT, CDR2 YYREEE (reference sequence). The CDR3 region is CASSLAGSATETQYF. CDR3 DNA sequence: TGTGCCAGCAGCTTGGCCGGGAGCGCGACCGAGACCCAGTACTTC.

This clone was detected only once. At the DNA level, this CDR3 is encoded by other sequences in the same sample as well. The chain employs TRBV30 and TRBJ2-1; D not resolved. Germline CDR1 and CDR2: GTSNPN and SVGIG (reference sequence). The V gene lost 0 bases and the J gene lost 3 bases, with 6 bases spanning the gap. The CDR3 spans 13 residues. The CDR3 DNA follows: TGTGCCTGGAGTGTTGGCCTCTACAATGAGCAGTTCTTC. It encodes CAWSVGLYNEQFF.

The rearrangement links TRBV28 to TRBJ2-3; 7 bases agree with TRBD2. Unmatched junction bases numbered 7, after V lost 4 bases and J lost 3 bases. CDR1 MDHEN and CDR2 SYDVKM come from the germline V gene. The CDR3 spans 15 residues. The CDR3 DNA follows: TGTGCCAGCAGTTCCCCCGGGAGGTTAACAGATACGCAGTATTTT. Translating gives CASSSPGRLTDTQYF.

This clone showed up just a few times. The J gene is TRBJ2-3, the V gene TRBV5-1, with a weak D call TRBD1 (5 bases). This CDR3 has 16 amino acids. V was trimmed by 4 bases and J by 0 bases, leaving 15 bases between them. Looked up from germline, CDR1 is SGHRS and CDR2 is YFSETQ. CDR3 bases: TGCGCCAGCAGCCCGCTCAGGGCGTATAGCACAGATACGCAGTATTTT. Residues: CASSPLRAYSTDTQYF.

The chain combines TRBV9 with TRBJ2-3, with D possibly being TRBD1 or TRBD2 (6 bases each). Between the trimmed V and J ends, which lost 0 bases and 0 bases, there was a span of 11 bases. CDR1 is SGDLS and CDR2 is YYNGEE in the germline V gene. The CDR3 has 16 residues. CDR3 region: CASSVAQGTSTDTQYF. The CDR3 DNA follows: TGTGCCAGCAGCGTAGCTCAGGGGACTAGCACAGATACGCAGTATTTT.

The chain is built from TRBV10-2 and TRBJ2-5, with D uncertain. CDR3 length: 13 residues. Germline loops: CDR1 WSHSY, CDR2 SAAADI. V was cut by 5 bases and J by 7 bases, with 14 bases left in between. The CDR3 reads CASSTDDGRTQYF. The CDR3 DNA is TGCGCCAGCAGTACTGACGACGGGCGGACCCAGTACTTC.

Worth noting for this clone: Within the sample, other DNA sequences also encode this same CDR3. This rearrangement joins TRBV28 to TRBJ1-2; D not resolved. Trimming removed 6 bases at V and 6 bases at J, with 5 bases between. The CDR3 length is 10 residues. Per germline, CDR1 MDHEN and CDR2 SYDVKM. CDR3 sequence: CASSSNGYTF. The CDR3, as DNA: TGTGCCAGCAGCTCTAATGGCTACACCTTC.

This chain's CDR3 is CSVEKMGRMGLQYNEQFF. DNA of the CDR3: TGCAGCGTTGAAAAGATGGGGCGTATGGGACTACAATACAATGAGCAGTTCTTC. The rearrangement links TRBV29-1 to TRBJ2-1, with 7 bases that match TRBD2. V lost 2 bases, J lost 4 bases, and 17 bases stayed unmatched. The CDR3 is 18 residues long. CDR1 and CDR2 from the germline V gene are SQVTM and ANQGSEA.

This chain uses TRBV29-1 with TRBJ2-1; 7 nucleotides align to TRBD2. From germline, CDR1 is SQVTM and CDR2 ANQGSEA. The CDR3 consists of 14 residues. J was trimmed by 2 bases and V by 3 bases; bases with no gene match: 4. The chain's CDR3 is CSVEGGDAYNEQFF. The CDR3 coding sequence is TGCAGCGTTGAGGGAGGGGATGCCTACAATGAGCAGTTCTTC.

The rearrangement uses TRBV5-4 and TRBJ2-7; D is perhaps TRBD1 (5 bases). CDR1 and CDR2 (germline): SGHNT, YYREEE (reference sequence). Trimming removed 4 bases at V and 3 bases at J, with 17 bases between. This CDR3 contains 15 residues. The CDR3 sequence: CASSQLGQANYEQYF. The CDR3 DNA is TGTGCCAGCAGCCAATTGGGGCAGGCCAACTACGAGCAGTACTTC.

The gene calls are TRBV27 and TRBJ2-1; TRBD2 agrees at 11 bases. The CDR3 covers 18 residues. The J segment lost 7 bases and the V segment lost 2 bases, leaving 13 bases of the junction unmatched. Germline V gene sequence: CDR1 MNHEY, CDR2 SMNVEV (reference sequence). The CDR3 DNA reads as TGTGCCAGCAGTTTAGTATTGACTAGCGGGATGTTAAGGAATGAGCAGTTCTTC. This codes for CASSLVLTSGMLRNEQFF.

The chain recombines TRBV11-2 with TRBJ2-5; 8 nucleotides align to TRBD2. The germline V gene encodes CDR1 SGHAT and CDR2 FQNNGV. The CDR3 spans 15 residues. V gave up 5 bases and J gave up 1 base; unmatched junction bases: 6. CDR3 bases: TGTGCCAGCAGCCCCCGGGAGGGGCTCCAAGAGACCCAGTACTTC. Its protein is CASSPREGLQETQYF.

The chain carries TRBV7-3 and TRBJ2-1; 11 bases agree with TRBD2. CDR3 length: 17 amino acids. CDR1 is SGHTA and CDR2 is FQGTGA in the germline V gene. Trimming at V came to 4 bases and at J to 2 bases, leaving 7 bases not matched to a gene. CDR3 DNA sequence: TGTGCCAGCAGCTACAGACTAGCGGGAAGTCCCTACAATGAGCAGTTCTTC. Translating it yields CASSYRLAGSPYNEQFF.

The rearrangement links TRBV6-5 to TRBJ2-3; D unclear. Germline V gene data show CDR1 as MNHEY and CDR2 as SVGAGI. The CDR3 has 13 amino acids. Trimming pared 0 bases from V and 4 bases from J, leaving 5 bases between. The CDR3 region has the DNA TGTGCCAGCAGTTACTCGTTTCCAGATACGCAGTATTTT. Translated: CASSYSFPDTQYF.

The chain joins TRBV6-1 to TRBJ2-5, with a tentative D call TRBD1 (6 bases). There are 13 residues in the CDR3. Per the germline V gene, CDR1 is MNHNS and CDR2 is SASEGT. V lost 8 bases and J 2 bases, leaving 12 bases between the germline ends. CDR3 sequence reads: CASQGHTQETQYF. CDR3 DNA: TGTGCCAGCCAGGGACACACTCAAGAGACCCAGTACTTC.

The chain combines TRBV11-2 with TRBJ1-3, with D maybe TRBD1 (5 bases). Germline loops: CDR1 SGHAT, CDR2 FQNNGV. CDR3 length: 19 amino acids. Between the trimmed V and J ends, which lost 3 bases and 0 bases, there was a span of 21 bases. The CDR3, as DNA: TGTGCCAGCAGCTTTCGGTGGGGCTCAGGCCCAAACTCTGGAAACACCATATATTTT. Its translation: CASSFRWGSGPNSGNTIYF.

The chain links TRBV18 to TRBJ1-3, with 7 nucleotides matching TRBD1. CDR1 and CDR2 (germline): KGHSH, LQKENI. V was clipped by 3 bases and J by 5 bases; unmatched bases: 10. The CDR3 totals 16 residues. The CDR3 reads CASSPPSGTVRNTIYF. In DNA form, the CDR3 reads TGTGCCAGCTCACCCCCGTCCGGGACAGTAAGAAACACCATATATTTT.

The V gene is TRBV25-1, the J gene TRBJ1-1, with D perhaps TRBD1 (5 bases). CDR1 is MGHDK, CDR2 SYGVNS, per germline. This CDR3 comprises 13 residues. The V end was cut by 6 bases, the J end by 4 bases, with 12 bases between. CDR3 sequence (DNA): TGTGCCAGCAGGTTGCAGGGCAGCACTGAAGCTTTCTTT. Its translation is CASRLQGSTEAFF.

The chain employs TRBV4-1 and TRBJ1-2; D not certain. V was trimmed by 1 base and J by 4 bases, leaving 13 bases between them. CDR3 length: 15 residues. Germline CDR1 is MGHRA and CDR2 is YSYEKL. This chain's CDR3 is CASSQAVASGYGYTF. DNA of the CDR3: TGCGCCAGCAGCCAAGCGGTAGCGAGTGGCTATGGCTACACCTTC.

The CDR3 sequence is CASMEPVGTGGLEQFF. The CDR3 nucleotides read TGTGCCAGCATGGAGCCGGTAGGGACAGGGGGCCTTGAGCAGTTCTTC. The rearrangement links TRBV28 to TRBJ2-1, with 12 bases matching TRBD1. This CDR3 is built from 16 residues. J was trimmed by 9 bases and V by 7 bases; bases with no gene match: 13. Germline lookup yields CDR1 MDHEN and CDR2 SYDVKM. Filled out from reference TRBV28 and TRBJ2-1, the complete variable domain reads DVKVTQSSRYLVKRTGEKVFLECVQDMDHENMFWYRQDPGLGLRLIYFSYDVKMKEKGDIPEGYSVSREKKERFSLILESASTNQTSMYLCASMEPVGTGGLEQFFGPGTRLTVL.

The J gene is TRBJ2-7, the V gene TRBV28, with 7 positions matching TRBD2. The CDR3 has 16 residues. The V and J ends lost 3 bases and 0 bases, in that order; junction bases with no gene match: 8. Germline V gene lookup returns CDR1 MDHEN and CDR2 SYDVKM. In DNA, the CDR3 is TGTGCCAGCAGTTTTGTGGGCGGGAGCAGCTCCTACGAGCAGTACTTC. Encoded protein: CASSFVGGSSSYEQYF.

The CDR3 is CASSQGMRAVATNEKLFF. In DNA form, the CDR3 reads TGTGCCAGCAGCCAAGGAATGCGGGCCGTTGCAACTAATGAAAAACTGTTTTTT. V is TRBV14 and J is TRBJ1-4; D not resolved. This CDR3 spans 18 amino acids. Deletions cut 1 base from V and 0 bases from J, with 15 bases between. Germline CDR1 SGHDN, CDR2 FVKESK.

This sequence joins TRBV29-1 and TRBJ1-2; possibly TRBD1 for D (6 bases). The CDR3 spans 15 residues. The germline gives CDR1 SQVTM, CDR2 ANQGSEA. The V end was cut by 3 bases, the J end by 2 bases, with 16 bases between. The CDR3: CSVDFWTQGNYGYTF. CDR3 DNA: TGCAGCGTTGATTTCTGGACTCAGGGGAACTATGGCTACACCTTC.

This chain uses TRBV10-1 with TRBJ2-1; 7 bases line up with TRBD1. Germline V gene data show CDR1 as WNHNN and CDR2 as SYGVQD (reference sequence). V gave up 4 bases and J gave up 0 bases; unmatched junction bases: 6. This CDR3 is 16 amino acids long. The CDR3 sequence: CASSGRTGRSYNEQFF. The CDR3 nucleotides are TGCGCCAGCAGTGGGAGGACAGGACGCTCCTACAATGAGCAGTTCTTC.